This TCR beta chain was profiled in a study of blood T cells in healthy people across ages. Per germline, CDR1 DFQATT and CDR2 SNEGSKA (reference sequence). The CDR3 has 17 amino acids. V lost 3 bases to trimming and J lost 0 bases; unmatched junction nucleotides: 11. General study findings and limits: A strong correlation was seen between TCR beta diversity and naive T cell percentage. No one knew whether donors had CMV, which possibly confounded expanded clonotype changes.

It was with a sample-barcoded 5' primer and a J-beta primer mix that a second PCR of about 7 to 12 cycles was run. At least 2.5 million CDR3-containing paired-end reads were obtained per sample. TCRdb reanalysed the 5' RACE reads using MiXCR and keeps one entry per CDR3 protein. The table includes 700,000 or so distinct CDR3 sequences, about 24% detected once. Concerning this clonotype itself: The antigen is undetermined.

The chain uses TRBV20-1 and TRBJ2-1, with 7 bases fitting TRBD1. The sample consisted of blood. The source is a man aged 70 or older in good health. The CDR3 is CSARTGRGSDSYNEQFF. The CDR3 DNA is TGCAGTGCTAGGACGGGCAGGGGGAGTGACTCCTACAATGAGCAGTTCTTC.